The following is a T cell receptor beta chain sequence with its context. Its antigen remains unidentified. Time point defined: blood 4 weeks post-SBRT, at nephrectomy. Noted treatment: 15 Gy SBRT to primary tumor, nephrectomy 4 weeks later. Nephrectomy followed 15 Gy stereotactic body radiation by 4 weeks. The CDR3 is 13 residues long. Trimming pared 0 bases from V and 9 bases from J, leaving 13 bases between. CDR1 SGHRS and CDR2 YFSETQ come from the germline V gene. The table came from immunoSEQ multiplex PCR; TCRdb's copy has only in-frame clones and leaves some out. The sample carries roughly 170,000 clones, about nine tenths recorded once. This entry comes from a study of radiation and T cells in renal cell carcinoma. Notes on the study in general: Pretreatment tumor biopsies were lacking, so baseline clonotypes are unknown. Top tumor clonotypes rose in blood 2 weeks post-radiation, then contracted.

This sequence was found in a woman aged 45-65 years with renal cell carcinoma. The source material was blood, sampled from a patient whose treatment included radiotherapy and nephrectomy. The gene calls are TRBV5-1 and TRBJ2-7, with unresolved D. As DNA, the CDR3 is TGCGCCAGCAGCTTGGCCGGAGTGAGCGTGCAGTACTTC. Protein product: CASSLAGVSVQYF.